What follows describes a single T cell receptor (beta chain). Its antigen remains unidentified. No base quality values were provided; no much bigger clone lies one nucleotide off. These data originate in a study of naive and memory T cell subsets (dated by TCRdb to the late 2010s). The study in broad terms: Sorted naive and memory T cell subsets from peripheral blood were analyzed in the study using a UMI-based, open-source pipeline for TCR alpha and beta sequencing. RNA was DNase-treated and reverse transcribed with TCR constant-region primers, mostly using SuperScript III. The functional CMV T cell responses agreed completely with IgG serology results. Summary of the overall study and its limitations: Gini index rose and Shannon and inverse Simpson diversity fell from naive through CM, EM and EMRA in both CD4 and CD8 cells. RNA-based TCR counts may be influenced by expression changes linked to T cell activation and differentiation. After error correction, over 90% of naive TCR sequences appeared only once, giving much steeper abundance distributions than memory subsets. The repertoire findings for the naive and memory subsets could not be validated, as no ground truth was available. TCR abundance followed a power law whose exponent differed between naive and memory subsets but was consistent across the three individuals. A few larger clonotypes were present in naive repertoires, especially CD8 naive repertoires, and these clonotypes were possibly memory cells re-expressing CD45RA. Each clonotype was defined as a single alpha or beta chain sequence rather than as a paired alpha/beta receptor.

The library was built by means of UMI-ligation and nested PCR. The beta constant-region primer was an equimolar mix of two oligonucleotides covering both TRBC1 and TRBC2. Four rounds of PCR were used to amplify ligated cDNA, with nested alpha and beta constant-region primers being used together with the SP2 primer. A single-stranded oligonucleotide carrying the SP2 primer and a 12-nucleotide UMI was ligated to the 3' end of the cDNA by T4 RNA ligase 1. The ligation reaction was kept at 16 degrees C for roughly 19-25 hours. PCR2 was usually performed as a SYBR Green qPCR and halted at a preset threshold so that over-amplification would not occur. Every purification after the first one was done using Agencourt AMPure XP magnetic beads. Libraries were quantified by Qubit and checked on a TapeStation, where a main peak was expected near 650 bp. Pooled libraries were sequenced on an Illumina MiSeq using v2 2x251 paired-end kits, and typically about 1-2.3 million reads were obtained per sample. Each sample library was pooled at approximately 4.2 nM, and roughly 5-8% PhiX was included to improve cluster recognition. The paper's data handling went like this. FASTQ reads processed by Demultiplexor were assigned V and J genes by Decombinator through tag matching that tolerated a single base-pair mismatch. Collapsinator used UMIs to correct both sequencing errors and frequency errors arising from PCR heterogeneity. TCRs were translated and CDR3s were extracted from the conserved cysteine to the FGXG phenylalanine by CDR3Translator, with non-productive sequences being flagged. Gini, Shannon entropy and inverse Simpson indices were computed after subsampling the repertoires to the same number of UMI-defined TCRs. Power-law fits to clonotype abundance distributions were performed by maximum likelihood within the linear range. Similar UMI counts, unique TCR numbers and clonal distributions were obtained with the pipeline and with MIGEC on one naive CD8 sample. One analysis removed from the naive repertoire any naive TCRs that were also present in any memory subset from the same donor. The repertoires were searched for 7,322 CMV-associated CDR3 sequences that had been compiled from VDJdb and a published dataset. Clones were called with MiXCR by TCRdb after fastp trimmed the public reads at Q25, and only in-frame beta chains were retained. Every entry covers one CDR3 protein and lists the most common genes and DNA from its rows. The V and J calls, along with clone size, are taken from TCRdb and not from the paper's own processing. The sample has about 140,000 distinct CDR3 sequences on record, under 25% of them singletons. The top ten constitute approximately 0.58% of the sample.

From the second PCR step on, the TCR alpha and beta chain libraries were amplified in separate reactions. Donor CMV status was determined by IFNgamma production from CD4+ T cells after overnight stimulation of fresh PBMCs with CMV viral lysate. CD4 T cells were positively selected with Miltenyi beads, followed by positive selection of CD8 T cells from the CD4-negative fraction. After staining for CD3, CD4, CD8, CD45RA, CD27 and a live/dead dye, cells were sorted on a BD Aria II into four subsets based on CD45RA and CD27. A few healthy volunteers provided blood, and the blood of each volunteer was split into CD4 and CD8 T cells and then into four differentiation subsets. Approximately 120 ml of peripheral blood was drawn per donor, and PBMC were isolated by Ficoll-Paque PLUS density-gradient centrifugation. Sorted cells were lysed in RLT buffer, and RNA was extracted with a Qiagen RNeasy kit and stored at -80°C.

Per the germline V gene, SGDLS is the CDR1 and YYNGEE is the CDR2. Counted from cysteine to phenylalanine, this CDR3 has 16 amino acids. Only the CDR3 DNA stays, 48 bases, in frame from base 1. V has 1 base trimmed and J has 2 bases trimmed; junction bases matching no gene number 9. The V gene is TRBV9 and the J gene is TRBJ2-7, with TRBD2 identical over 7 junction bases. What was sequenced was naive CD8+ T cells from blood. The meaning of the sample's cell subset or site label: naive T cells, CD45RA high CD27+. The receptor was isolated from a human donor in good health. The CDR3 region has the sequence CASSVSERGDPYEQYF. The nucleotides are TGTGCCAGCAGCGTATCGGAGCGGGGAGACCCCTACGAGCAGTACTTC.